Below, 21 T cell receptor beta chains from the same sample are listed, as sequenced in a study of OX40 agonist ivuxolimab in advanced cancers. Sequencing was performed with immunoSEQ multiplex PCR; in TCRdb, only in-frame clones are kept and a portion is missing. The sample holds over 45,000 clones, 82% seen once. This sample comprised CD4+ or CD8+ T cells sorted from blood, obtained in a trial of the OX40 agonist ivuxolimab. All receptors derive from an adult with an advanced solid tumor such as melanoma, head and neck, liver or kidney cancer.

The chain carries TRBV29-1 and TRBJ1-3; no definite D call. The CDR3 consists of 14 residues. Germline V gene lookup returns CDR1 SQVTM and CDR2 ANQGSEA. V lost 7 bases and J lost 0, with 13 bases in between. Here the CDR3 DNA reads TGCAGCGCTTGGAGAGGCCCCTCTGGAAACACCATATATTTT. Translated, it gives CSAWRGPSGNTIYF.

CDR3 sequence (DNA): TGTGCCAGTAGACGACAGGGGCCGGAGCCCCAGCATTTT. It is translated as CASRRQGPEPQHF. This rearrangement joins TRBV19 to TRBJ1-5; TRBD1 matches at 8 bases. Per germline, CDR1 LNHDA and CDR2 SQIVND (reference sequence). The junction had 6 bases not matched to a gene; V was cut back by 6 bases and J by 8 bases. CDR3 length equals 13 residues.

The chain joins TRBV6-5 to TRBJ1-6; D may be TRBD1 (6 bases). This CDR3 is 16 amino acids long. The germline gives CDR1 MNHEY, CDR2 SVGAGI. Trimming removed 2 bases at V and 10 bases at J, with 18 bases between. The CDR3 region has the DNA TGTGCCAGCAGTTACAAACAGGGTTGGGATAGGTCACCCCTCCACTTT. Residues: CASSYKQGWDRSPLHF.

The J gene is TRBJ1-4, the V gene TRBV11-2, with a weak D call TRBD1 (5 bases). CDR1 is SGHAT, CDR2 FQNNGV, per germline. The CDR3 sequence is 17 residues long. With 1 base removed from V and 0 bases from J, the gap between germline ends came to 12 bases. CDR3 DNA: TGTGCCAGCAGCTTAGTATTTGGGGGAACAACTAATGAAAAACTGTTTTTT. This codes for CASSLVFGGTTNEKLFF.

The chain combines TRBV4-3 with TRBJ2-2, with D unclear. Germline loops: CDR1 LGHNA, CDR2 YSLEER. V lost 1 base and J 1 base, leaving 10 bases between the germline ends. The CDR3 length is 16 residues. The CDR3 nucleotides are TGCGCCAGCAGCCAAGCCCCGCGAGGGAACACCGGGGAGCTGTTTTTT. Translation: CASSQAPRGNTGELFF.

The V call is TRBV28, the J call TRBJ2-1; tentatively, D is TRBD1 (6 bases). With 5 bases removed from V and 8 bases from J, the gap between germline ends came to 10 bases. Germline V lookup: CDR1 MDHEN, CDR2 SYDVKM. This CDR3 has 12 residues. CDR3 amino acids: CASSAGVHEQFF. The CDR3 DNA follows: TGTGCCAGCAGTGCAGGGGTTCATGAGCAGTTCTTC.

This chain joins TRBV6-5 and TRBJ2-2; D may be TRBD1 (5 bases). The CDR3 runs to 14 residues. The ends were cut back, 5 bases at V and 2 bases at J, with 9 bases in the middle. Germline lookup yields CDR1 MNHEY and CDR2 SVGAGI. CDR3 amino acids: CASSGRANTGELFF. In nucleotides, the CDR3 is TGTGCCAGCAGTGGCAGGGCTAACACCGGGGAGCTGTTTTTT.

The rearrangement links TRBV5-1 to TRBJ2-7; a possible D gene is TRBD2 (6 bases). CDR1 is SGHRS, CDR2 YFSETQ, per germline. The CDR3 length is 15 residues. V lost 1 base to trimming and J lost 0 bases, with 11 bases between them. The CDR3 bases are TGCGCCAGCAGCTTGAACGCGGGGAGCTCCTACGAGCAGTACTTC. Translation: CASSLNAGSSYEQYF.

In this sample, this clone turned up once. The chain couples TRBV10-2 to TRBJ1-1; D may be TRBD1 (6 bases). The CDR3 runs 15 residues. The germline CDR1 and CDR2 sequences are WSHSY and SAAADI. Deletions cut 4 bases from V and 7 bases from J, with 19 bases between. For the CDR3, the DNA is TGCGCCAGCAGTGGCCTAGGGGGGGGATGGAATGAAGCTTTCTTT. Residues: CASSGLGGGWNEAFF.

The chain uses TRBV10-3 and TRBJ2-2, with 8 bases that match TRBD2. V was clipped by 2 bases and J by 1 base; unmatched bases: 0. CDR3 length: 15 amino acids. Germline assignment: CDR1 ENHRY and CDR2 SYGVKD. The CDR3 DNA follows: TGTGCCATCAGTGAGACTAGCGGGAACACCGGGGAGCTGTTTTTT. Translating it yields CAISETSGNTGELFF.

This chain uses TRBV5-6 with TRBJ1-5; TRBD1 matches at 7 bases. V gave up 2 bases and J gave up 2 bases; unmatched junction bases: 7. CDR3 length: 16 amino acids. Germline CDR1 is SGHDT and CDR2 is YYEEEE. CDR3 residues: CASSLGPGTGNQPQHF. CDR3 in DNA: TGTGCCAGCAGCTTAGGGCCAGGGACAGGCAATCAGCCCCAGCATTTT.

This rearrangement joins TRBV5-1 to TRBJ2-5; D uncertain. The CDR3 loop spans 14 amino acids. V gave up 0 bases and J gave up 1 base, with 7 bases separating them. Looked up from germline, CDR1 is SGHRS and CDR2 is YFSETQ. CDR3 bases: TGCGCCAGCAGCTTGGAAGGTGTCCAAGAGACCCAGTACTTC. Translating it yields CASSLEGVQETQYF.

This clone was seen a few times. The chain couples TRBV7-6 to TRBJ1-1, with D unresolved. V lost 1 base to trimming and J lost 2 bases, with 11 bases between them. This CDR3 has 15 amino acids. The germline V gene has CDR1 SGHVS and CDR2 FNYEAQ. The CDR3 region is CASSLETGTNTEAFF. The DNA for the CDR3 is TGTGCCAGCAGCTTAGAGACGGGTACAAACACTGAAGCTTTCTTT.

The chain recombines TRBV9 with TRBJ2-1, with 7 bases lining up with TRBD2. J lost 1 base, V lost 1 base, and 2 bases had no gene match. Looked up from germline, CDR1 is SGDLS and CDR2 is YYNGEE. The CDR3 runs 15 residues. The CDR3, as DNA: TGTGCCAGCAGCGTATCGCGGGAGTCCTACAATGAGCAGTTCTTC. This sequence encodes CASSVSRESYNEQFF.

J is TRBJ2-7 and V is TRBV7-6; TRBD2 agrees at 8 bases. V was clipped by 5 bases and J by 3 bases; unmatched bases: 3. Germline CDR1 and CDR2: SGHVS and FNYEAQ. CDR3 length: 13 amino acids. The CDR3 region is CASSPTSGYEQYF. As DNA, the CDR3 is TGTGCCAGCAGCCCTACTAGCGGCTACGAGCAGTACTTC.

The CDR3 region is CATSREVGANVLTF. Written as DNA, the CDR3 is TGTGCCACCAGCAGAGAGGTGGGGGCCAACGTCCTGACTTTC. V is TRBV15 and J is TRBJ2-6, with D unresolved. This CDR3 has 14 amino acids. With 0 bases removed from V and 4 bases from J, the gap between germline ends came to 4 bases. The germline gives CDR1 LNHNV, CDR2 YYDKDF (reference sequence). The whole variable domain, filled in from reference TRBV15 and TRBJ2-6, reads DAMVIQNPRYQVTQFGKPVTLSCSQTLNHNVMYWYQQKSSQAPKLLFHYYDKDFNNEADTPDNFQSRRPNTSFCFLDIRSPGLGDTAMYLCATSREVGANVLTFGAGSRLTVL.

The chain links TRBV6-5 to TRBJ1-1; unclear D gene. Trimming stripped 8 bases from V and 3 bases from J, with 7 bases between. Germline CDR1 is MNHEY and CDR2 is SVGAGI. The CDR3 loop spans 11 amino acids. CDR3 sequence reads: CASRRDTEAFF. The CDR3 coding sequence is TGTGCCAGCCGGCGGGACACTGAAGCTTTCTTT.

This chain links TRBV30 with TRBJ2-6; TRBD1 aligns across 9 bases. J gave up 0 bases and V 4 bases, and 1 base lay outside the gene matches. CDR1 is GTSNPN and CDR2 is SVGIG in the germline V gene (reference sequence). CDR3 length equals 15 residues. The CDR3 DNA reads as TGTGCCTGGAACAGGGGGCTCTCTGGGGCCAACGTCCTGACTTTC. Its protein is CAWNRGLSGANVLTF. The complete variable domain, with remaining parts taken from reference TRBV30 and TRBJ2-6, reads SQTIHQWPATLVQPVGSPLSLECTVEGTSNPNLYWYRQAAGRGLQLLFYSVGIGQISSEVPQNLSASRPQDRQFILSSKKLLLSDSGFYLCAWNRGLSGANVLTFGAGSRLTVL.

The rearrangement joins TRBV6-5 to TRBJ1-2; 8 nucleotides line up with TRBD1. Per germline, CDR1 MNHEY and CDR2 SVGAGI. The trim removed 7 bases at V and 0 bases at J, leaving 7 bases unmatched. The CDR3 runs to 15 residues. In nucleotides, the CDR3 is TGTGCCAGCATCTACCGGGACAGGTCTAACTATGGCTACACCTTC. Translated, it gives CASIYRDRSNYGYTF.

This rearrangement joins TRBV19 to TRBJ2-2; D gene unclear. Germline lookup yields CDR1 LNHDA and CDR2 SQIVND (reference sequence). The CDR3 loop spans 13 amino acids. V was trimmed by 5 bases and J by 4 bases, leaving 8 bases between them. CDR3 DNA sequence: TGTGCCAGTAGTTTCAGCCTCACCGGGGAGCTGTTTTTT. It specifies CASSFSLTGELFF.

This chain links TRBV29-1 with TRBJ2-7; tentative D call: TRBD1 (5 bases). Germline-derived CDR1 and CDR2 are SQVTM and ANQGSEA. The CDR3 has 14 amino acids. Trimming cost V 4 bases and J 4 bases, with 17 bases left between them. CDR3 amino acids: CSVVVTASTYEQYF. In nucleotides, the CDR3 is TGCAGCGTTGTGGTGACAGCTTCAACGTACGAGCAGTACTTC.